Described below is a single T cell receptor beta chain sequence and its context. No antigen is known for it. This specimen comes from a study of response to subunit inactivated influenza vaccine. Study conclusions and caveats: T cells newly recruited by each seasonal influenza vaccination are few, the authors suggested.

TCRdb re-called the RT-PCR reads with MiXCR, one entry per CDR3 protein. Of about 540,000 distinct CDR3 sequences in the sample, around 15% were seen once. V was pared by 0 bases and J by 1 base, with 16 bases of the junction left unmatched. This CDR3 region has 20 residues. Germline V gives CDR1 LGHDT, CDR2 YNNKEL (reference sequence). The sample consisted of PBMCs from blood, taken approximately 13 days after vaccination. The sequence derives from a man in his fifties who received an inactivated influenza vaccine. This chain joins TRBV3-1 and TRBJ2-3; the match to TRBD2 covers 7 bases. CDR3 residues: CASSQDTPGSSGICTDTQYF. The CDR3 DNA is TGTGCCAGCAGCCAAGATACCCCGGGCTCGAGCGGGATTTGCACAGATACGCAGTATTTT.